This TCR beta chain was sequenced during a study of Graves' ophthalmopathy and Graves' hyperthyroidism. As the template, RNA transcripts were used to amplify TCR beta CDR3 regions. An opening RT-PCR round employed HTBI primers and preceded a second-round multiplex PCR. Each CDR3 protein gets one entry after TCRdb re-called the multiplex PCR reads with MiXCR. The table records around 670,000 distinct CDR3 sequences, 40% of them present only once. Germline CDR1 ENHRY, CDR2 SYGVKD. The CDR3 is made up of 15 amino acids. With respect to this clonotype: Germline is not matched at one junction end, which may reflect a read error.

The sequence came from an adult man with Graves' ophthalmopathy. Sequenced sample: peripheral blood. This rearrangement joins TRBV10-3 to TRBJ1-6, with a tentative D call TRBD1 (5 bases). CDR3 nucleotide sequence: TGTGCCAGCAGTCCAGCGGGGCAGCGGAATTCACCCCTCCACTTT. Protein product: CASSPAGQRNSPLHF.